This T cell receptor beta chain appears in the sequencing data of a study of shared clonotypes between healthy human individuals. Each PCR replicate from the sorted subsets contained about 200 ng DNA, which is 25,000 to 30,000 T cell genomes. Some clones are missing from TCRdb's copy, which holds only in-frame ones; the method was immunoSEQ multiplex PCR. There are about 1.1 million clones in the sample; around 82% occur only once, and 0.4% to 0.55% lies in the top ten. Comments on this clone: What it binds is unknown.

Study-wide findings and caveats: Naive subsets usually exceeded memory subsets in estimated richness.

Trimming took 1 base from V and 9 from J, leaving 17 bases between them. Germline assignment: CDR1 SGHVS and CDR2 FNYEAQ. The CDR3 consists of 15 residues. The sequence came from a man aged 18 to 30 in good health. Some clones in this sample may be carry-over from other donors' samples. What was sequenced was memory CD4+ T cells from PBMCs. Stated subset: CD45RA-negative fraction. This sequence joins TRBV7-6 and TRBJ2-3, with a tentative D call TRBD2 (5 bases). CDR3 DNA: TGTGCCAGCAGCTTAGGTAGCGCTCCTACTGCCACGCAGTATTTT. Amino acid sequence: CASSLGSAPTATQYF.